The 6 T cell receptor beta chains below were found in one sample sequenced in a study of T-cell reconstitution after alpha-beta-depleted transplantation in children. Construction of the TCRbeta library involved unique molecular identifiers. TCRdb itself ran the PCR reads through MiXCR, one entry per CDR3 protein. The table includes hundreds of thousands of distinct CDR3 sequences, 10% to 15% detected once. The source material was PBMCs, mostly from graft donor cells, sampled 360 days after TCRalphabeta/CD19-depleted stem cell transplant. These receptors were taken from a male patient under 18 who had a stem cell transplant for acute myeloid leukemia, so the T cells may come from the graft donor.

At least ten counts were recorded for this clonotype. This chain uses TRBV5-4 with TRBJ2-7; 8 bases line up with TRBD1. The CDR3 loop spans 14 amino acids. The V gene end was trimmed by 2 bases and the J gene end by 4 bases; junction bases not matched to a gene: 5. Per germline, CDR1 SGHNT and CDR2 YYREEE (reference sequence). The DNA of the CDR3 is TGTGCCAGCAGCTTCGGACAGGGAAGATACGAGCAGTACTTC. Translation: CASSFGQGRYEQYF.

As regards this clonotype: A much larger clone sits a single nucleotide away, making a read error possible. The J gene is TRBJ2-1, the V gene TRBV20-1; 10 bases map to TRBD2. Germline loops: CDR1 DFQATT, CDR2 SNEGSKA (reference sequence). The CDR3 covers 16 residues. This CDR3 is CCARDGTSATYNEQFF. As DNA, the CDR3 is TGCTGTGCTAGAGATGGGACTAGCGCTACCTACAATGAGCAGTTCTTC.

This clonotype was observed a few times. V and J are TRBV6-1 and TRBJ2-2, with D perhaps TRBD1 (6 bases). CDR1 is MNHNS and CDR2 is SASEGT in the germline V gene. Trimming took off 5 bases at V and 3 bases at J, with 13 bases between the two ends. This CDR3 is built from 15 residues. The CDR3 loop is CASSPPKGDTGELFF. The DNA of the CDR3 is TGTGCCAGCAGTCCCCCTAAGGGGGACACCGGGGAGCTGTTTTTT.

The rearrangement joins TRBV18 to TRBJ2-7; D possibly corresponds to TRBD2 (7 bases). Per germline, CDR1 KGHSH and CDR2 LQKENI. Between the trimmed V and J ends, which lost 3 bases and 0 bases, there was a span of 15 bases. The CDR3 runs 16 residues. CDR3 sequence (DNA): TGTGCCAGCTCACCGCTCGGGGGGCCGAGCTCCTACGAGCAGTACTTC. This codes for CASSPLGGPSSYEQYF.

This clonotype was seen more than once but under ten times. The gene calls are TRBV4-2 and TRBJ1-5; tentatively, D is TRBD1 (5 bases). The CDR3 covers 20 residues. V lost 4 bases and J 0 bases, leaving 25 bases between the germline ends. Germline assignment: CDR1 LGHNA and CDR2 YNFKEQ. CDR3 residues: CASSRRTGEGSGYSNQPQHF. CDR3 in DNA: TGTGCCAGCAGCCGGAGAACGGGAGAGGGGTCGGGCTATAGCAATCAGCCCCAGCATTTT.

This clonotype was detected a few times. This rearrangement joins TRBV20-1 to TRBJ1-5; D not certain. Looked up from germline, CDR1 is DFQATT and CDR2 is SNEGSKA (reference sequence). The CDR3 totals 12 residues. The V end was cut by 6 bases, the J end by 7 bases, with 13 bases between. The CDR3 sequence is CSAMKTGQPQHF. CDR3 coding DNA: TGCAGTGCCATGAAAACGGGGCAGCCCCAGCATTTT.